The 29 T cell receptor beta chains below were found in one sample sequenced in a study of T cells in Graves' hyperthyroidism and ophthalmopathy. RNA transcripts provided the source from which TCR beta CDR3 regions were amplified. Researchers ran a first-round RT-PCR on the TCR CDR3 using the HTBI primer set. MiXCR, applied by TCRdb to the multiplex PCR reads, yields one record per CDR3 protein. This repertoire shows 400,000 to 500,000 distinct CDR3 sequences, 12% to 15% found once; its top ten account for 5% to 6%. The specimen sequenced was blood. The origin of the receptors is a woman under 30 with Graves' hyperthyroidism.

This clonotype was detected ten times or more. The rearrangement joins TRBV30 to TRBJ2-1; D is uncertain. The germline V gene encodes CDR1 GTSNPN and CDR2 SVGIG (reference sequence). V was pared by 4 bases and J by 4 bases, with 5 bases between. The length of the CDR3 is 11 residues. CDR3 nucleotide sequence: TGTGCCTGGACAATTTACAATGAGCAGTTCTTC. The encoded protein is CAWTIYNEQFF.

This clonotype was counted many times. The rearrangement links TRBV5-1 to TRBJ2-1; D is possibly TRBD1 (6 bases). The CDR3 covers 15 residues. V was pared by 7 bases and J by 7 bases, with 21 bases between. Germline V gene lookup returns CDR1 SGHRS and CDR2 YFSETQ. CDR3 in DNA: TGCGCCAGCGAGTTGGGGGCGCTACCTGGGAATGAGCAGTTCTTC. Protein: CASELGALPGNEQFF.

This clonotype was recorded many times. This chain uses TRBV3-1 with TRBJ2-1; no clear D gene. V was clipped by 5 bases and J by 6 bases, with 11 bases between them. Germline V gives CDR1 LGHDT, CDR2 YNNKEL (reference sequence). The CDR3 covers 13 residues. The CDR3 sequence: CASSIGNFNEQFF. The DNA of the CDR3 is TGTGCCAGCAGCATAGGGAACTTCAATGAGCAGTTCTTC.

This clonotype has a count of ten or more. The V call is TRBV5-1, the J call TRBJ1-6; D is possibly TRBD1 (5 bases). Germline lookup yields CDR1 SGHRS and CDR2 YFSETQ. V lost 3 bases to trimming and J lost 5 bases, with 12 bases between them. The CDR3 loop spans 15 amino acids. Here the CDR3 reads CASSYRTRDNSPLHF. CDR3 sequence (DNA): TGCGCCAGCAGCTATAGGACAAGGGATAATTCACCCCTCCACTTT.

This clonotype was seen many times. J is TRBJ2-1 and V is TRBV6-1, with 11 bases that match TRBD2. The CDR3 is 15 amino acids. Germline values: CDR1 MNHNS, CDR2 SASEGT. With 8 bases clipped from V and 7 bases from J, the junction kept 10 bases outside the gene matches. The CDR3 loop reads CASRKLAGDMNEQFF. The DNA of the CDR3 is TGTGCCAGCCGAAAACTAGCGGGAGATATGAATGAGCAGTTCTTC.

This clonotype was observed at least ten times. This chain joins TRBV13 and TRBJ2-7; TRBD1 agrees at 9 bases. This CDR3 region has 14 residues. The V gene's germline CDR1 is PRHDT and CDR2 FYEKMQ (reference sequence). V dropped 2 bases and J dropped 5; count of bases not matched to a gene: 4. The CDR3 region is CASSLTTGGHEQYF. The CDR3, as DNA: TGTGCCAGCAGCTTAACGACAGGGGGTCACGAGCAGTACTTC.

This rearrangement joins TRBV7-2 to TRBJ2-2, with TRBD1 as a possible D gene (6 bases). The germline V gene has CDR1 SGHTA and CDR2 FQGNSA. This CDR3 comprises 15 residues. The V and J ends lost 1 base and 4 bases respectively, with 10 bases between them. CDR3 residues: CASSLVTGRTGELFF. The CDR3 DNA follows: TGTGCCAGCAGCTTAGTAACAGGGCGCACCGGGGAGCTGTTTTTT.

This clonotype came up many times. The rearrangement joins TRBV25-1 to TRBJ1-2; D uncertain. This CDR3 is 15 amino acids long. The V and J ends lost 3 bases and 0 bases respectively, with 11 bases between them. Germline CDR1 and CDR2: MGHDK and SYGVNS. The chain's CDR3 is CASSDDGISNYGYTF. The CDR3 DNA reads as TGTGCCAGCAGTGATGATGGGATATCTAACTATGGCTACACCTTC.

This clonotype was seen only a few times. The DNA of the CDR3 is TGTGCCAGCAGTTTATGGGGGCTCCAGAACACTGAAGCTTTCTTT. Its protein is CASSLWGLQNTEAFF. The chain links TRBV28 to TRBJ1-1, with D possibly matching TRBD1 (5 bases). Trimming pared 0 bases from V and 1 base from J, leaving 9 bases between. The germline CDR1 and CDR2 sequences are MDHEN and SYDVKM. The CDR3 sequence is 15 residues long.

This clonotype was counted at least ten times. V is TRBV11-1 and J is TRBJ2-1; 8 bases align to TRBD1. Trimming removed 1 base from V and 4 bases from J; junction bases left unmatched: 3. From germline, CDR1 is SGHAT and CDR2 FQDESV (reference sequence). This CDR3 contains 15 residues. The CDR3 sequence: CASSLEGQEYNEQFF. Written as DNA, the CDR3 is TGTGCCAGCAGCTTAGAGGGACAGGAGTACAATGAGCAGTTCTTC. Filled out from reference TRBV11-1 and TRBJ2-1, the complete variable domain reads EAEVAQSPRYKITEKSQAVAFWCDPISGHATLYWYRQILGQGPELLVQFQDESVVDDSQLPKDRFSAERLKGVDSTLKIQPAELGDSAMYLCASSLEGQEYNEQFFGPGTRLTVL.

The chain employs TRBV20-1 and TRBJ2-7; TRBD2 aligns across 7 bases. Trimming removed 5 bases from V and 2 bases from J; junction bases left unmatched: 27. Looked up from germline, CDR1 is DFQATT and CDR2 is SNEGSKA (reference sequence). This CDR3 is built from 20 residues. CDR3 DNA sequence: TGCAGTGCTGAACCGGGACGCCTGAGTTCTAGCGGACGTTCGACCTACGAGCAGTACTTC. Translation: CSAEPGRLSSSGRSTYEQYF.

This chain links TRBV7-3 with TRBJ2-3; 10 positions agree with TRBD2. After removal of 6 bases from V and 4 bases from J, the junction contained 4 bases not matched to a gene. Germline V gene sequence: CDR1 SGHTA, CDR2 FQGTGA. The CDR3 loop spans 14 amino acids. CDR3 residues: CASRKGTSADTQYF. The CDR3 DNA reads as TGTGCCAGCAGGAAGGGGACTAGCGCAGATACGCAGTATTTT.

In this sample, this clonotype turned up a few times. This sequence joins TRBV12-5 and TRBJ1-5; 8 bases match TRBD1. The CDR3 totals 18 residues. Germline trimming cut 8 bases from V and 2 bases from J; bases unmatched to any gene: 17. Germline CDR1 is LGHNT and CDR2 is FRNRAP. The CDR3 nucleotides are TGTGCTAGTAGAAGGGCAGGGGGCACCGGGGGGGGCAATCAGCCCCAGCATTTT. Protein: CASRRAGGTGGGNQPQHF.

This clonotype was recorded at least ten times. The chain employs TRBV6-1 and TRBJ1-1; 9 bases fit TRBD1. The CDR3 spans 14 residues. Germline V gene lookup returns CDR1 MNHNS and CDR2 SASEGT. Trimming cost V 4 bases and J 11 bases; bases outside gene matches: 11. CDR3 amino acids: CASSVGTGHPFAFF. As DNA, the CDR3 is TGTGCCAGCAGTGTTGGGACAGGGCATCCTTTTGCTTTCTTT.

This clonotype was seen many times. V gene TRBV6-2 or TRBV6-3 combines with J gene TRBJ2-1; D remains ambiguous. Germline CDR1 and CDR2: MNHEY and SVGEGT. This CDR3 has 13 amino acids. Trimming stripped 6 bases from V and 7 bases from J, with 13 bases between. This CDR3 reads CASSDPLGNEQFF. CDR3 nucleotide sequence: TGTGCCAGCAGCGATCCGTTAGGGAATGAGCAGTTCTTC.

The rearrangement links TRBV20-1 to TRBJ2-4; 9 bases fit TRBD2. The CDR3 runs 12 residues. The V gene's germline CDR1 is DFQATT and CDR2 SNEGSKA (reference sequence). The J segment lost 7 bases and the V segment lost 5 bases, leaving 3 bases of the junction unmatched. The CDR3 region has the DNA TGCAGTGCTCTAGCGGGACCTAACATTCAGTACTTC. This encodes CSALAGPNIQYF.

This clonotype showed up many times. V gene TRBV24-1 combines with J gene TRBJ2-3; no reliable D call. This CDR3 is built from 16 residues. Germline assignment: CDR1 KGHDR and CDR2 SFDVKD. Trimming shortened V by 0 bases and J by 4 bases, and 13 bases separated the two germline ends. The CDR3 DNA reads TGTGCCACCAGTGATTTGCGGTTTGGCGGATCAGATACGCAGTATTTT. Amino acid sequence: CATSDLRFGGSDTQYF.

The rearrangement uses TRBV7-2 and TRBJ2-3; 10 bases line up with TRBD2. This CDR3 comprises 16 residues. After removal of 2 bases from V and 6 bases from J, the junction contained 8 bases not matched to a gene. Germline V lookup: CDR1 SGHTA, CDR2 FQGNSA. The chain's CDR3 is CASSLTSGRAQDTQYF. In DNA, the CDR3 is TGTGCCAGCAGCTTAACCAGCGGGAGGGCCCAGGATACGCAGTATTTT.

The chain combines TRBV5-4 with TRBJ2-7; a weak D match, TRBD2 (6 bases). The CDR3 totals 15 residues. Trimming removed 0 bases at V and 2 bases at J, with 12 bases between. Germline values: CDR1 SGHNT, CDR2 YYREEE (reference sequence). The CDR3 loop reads CASSLGDWTTYEQYF. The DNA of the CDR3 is TGTGCCAGCAGCTTGGGGGACTGGACTACCTACGAGCAGTACTTC.

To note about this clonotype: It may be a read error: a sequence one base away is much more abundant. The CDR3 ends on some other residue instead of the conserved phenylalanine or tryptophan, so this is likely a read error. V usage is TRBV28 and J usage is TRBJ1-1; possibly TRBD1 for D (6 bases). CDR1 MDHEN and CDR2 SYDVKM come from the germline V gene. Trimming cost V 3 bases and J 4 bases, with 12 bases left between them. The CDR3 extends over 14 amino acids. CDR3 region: CASSFLRDTTEAFI. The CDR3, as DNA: TGTGCCAGCAGTTTCCTCCGGGACACCACTGAAGCTTTCATT.

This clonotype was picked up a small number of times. CDR3 nucleotide sequence: TGTGCCAGCAGTGTGGGTATGAACACTGAAGCTTTCTTT. Translated, it gives CASSVGMNTEAFF. V is TRBV25-1 and J is TRBJ1-1; D call uncertain. Looked up from germline, CDR1 is MGHDK and CDR2 is SYGVNS. Trimming removed 4 bases at V and 0 bases at J, with 6 bases between. CDR3 size: 13 residues.

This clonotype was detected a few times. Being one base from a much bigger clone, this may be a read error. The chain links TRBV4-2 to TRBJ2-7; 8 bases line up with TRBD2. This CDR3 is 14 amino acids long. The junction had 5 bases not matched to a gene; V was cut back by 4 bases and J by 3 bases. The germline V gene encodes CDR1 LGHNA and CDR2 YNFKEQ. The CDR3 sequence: CASSPSGSRYEQYF. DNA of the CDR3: TGTGCCAGCAGCCCAAGCGGGAGCCGCTACGAGCAGTACTTC.

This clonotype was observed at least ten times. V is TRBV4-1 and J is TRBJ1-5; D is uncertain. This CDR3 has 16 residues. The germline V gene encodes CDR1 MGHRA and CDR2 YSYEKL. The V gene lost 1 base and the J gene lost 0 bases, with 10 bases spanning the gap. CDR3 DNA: TGCGCCAGCAGCCAAGTTCCGGGAGATAGCAATCAGCCCCAGCATTTT. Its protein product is CASSQVPGDSNQPQHF.

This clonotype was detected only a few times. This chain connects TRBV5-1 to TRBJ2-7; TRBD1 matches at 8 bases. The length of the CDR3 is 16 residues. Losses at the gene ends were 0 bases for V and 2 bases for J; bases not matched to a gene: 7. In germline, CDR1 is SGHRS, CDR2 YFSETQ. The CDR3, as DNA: TGCGCCAGCAGCTTGGCCTCAGGGGGCGGTGCCTACGAGCAGTACTTC. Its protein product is CASSLASGGGAYEQYF. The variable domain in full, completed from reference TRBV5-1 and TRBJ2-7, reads KAGVTQTPRYLIKTRGQQVTLSCSPISGHRSVSWYQQTPGQGLQFLFEYFSETQRNKGNFPGRFSGRQFSNSRSEMNVSTLELGDSALYLCASSLASGGGAYEQYFGPGTRLTVT.

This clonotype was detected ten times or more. CDR3 nucleotide sequence: TGTGCCAGCCTCGCCTGGGGGGGCTCCTACGAGCAGTACTTC. Amino acids: CASLAWGGSYEQYF. The chain joins TRBV28 to TRBJ2-7; TRBD2 matches 7 bases. This CDR3 has 14 amino acids. Trimming at V came to 8 bases and at J to 0 bases, leaving 7 bases not matched to a gene. Germline-derived CDR1 and CDR2 are MDHEN and SYDVKM.

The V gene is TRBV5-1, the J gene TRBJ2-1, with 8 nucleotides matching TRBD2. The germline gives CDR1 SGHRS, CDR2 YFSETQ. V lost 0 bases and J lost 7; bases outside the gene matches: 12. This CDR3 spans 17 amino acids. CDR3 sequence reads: CASSLDGLAGGFNEQFF. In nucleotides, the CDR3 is TGCGCCAGCAGCTTGGACGGACTAGCTGGAGGATTTAATGAGCAGTTCTTC.

This CDR3 is CSAAKKHSPLHF. Here the CDR3 DNA reads TGCAGTGCTGCGAAGAAACATTCACCCCTCCACTTT. This chain uses TRBV20-1 with TRBJ1-6, with D unresolved. The CDR3 runs to 12 residues. CDR1 is DFQATT, CDR2 SNEGSKA, per germline (reference sequence). The V and J ends lost 5 bases and 8 bases respectively, with 10 bases between them.

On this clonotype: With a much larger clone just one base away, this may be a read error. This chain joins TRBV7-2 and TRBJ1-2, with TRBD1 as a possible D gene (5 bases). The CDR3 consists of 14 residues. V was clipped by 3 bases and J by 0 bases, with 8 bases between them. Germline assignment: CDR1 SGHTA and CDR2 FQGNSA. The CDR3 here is CASSFDSSNYGYTF. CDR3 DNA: TGTGCCAGCAGCTTCGACAGTTCTAACTATGGCTACACCTTC.

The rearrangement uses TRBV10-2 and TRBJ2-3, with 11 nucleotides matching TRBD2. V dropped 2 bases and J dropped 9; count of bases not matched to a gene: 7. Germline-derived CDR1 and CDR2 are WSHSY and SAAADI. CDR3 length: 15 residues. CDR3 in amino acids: CASSEGLAGPRTQYF. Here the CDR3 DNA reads TGCGCCAGCAGTGAGGGACTAGCGGGCCCGAGGACGCAGTATTTT.